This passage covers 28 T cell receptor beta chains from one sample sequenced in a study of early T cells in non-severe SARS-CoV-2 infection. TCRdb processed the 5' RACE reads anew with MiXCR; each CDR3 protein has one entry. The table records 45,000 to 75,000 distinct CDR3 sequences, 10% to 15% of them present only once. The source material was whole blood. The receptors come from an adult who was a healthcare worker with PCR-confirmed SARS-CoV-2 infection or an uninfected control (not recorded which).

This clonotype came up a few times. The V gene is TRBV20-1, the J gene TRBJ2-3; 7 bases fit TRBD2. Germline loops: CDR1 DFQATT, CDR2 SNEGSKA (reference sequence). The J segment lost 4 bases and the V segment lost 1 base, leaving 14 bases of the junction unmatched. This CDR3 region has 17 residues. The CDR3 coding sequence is TGCAGTGCTAGAGTAAGGGGTTGGCGGGGGAGGTCAGATACGCAGTATTTT. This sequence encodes CSARVRGWRGRSDTQYF.

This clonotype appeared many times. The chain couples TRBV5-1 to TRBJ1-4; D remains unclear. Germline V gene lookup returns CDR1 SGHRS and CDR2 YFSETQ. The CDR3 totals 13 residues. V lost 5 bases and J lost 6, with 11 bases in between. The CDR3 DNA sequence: TGCGCCAGCAGTACCGGACTAGATGAAAAACTGTTTTTT. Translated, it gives CASSTGLDEKLFF.

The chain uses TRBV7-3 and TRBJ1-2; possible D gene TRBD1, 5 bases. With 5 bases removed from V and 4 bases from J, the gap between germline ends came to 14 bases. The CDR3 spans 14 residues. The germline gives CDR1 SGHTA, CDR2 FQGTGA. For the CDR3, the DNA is TGTGCCAGCAGCCCCGGGACCGAGATCTATGGCTACACCTTC. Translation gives CASSPGTEIYGYTF. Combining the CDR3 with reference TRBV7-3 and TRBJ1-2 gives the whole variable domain GAGVSQTPSNKVTEKGKYVELRCDPISGHTALYWYRQSLGQGPEFLIYFQGTGAADDSGLPNDRFFAVRPEGSVSTLKIQRTERGDSAVYLCASSPGTEIYGYTFGSGTRLTVV.

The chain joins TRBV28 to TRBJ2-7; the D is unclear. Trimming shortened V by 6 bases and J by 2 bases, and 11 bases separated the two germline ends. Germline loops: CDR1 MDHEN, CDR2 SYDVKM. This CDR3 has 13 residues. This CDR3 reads CASSQTQTYEQYF. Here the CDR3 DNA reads TGTGCCAGCAGCCAGACACAAACCTACGAGCAGTACTTC.

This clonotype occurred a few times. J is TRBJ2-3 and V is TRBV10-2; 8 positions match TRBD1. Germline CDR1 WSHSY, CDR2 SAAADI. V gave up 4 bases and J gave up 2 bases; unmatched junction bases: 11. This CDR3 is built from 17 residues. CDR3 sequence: CASSARRQGLLTDTQYF. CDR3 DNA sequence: TGCGCCAGCAGTGCGAGAAGACAGGGGCTACTCACAGATACGCAGTATTTT.

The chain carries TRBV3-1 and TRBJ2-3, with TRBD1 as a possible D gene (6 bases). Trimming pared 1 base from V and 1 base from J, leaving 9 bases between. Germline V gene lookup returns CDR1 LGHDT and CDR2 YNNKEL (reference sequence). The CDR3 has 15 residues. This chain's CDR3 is CASSQGPGGTDTQYF. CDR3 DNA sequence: TGTGCCAGCAGCCAAGGTCCAGGGGGCACAGATACGCAGTATTTT.

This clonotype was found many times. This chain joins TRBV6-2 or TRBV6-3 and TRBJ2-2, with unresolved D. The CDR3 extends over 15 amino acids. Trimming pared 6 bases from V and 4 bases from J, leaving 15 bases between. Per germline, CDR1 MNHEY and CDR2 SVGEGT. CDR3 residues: CASRSYNRGTGELFF. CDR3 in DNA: TGTGCCAGCAGAAGCTACAATCGCGGCACCGGGGAGCTGTTTTTT.

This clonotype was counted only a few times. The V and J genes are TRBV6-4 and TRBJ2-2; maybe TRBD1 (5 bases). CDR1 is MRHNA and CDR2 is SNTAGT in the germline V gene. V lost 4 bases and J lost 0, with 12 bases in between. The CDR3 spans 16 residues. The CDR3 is CASSGTMTANTGELFF. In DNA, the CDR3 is TGTGCCAGCAGTGGGACGATGACAGCGAACACCGGGGAGCTGTTTTTT.

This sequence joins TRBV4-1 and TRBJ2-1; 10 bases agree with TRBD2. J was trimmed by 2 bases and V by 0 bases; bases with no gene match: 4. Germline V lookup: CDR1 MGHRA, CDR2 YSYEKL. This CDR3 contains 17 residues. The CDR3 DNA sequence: TGCGCCAGCAGCCAAGAGAAAGGACTAGCGGCCTACAATGAGCAGTTCTTC. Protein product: CASSQEKGLAAYNEQFF.

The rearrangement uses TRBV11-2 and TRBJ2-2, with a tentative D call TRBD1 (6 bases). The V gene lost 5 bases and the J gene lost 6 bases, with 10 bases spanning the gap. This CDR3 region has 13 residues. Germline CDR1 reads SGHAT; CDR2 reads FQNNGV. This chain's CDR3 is CASSIGGAGELFF. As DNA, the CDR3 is TGTGCCAGCAGCATAGGGGGTGCCGGGGAGCTGTTTTTT.

The CDR3 region has the DNA TGTGCCAGCAGTTTACGCAATCAGCCCCAGCATTTT. Its protein is CASSLRNQPQHF. V gene TRBV28 combines with J gene TRBJ1-5; D remains unclear. Trimming left V 2 bases short and J 2 bases short, with 1 base between. The CDR3 sequence is 12 residues long. Germline values: CDR1 MDHEN, CDR2 SYDVKM.

The CDR3 reads CASSWAGEAFF. CDR3 in DNA: TGTGCCAGCAGCTGGGCTGGTGAAGCTTTCTTT. The gene calls are TRBV12-3 or TRBV12-4 and TRBJ1-1; D uncertain. The CDR3 totals 11 residues. The V and J ends lost 6 bases and 7 bases respectively, with 9 bases between them.

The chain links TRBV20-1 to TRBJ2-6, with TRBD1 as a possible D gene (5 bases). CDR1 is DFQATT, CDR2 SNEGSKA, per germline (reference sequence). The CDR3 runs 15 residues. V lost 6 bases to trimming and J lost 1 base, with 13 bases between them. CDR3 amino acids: CSAPLAGSGANVLTF. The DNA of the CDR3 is TGCAGTGCCCCACTGGCAGGGTCTGGGGCCAACGTCCTGACTTTC.

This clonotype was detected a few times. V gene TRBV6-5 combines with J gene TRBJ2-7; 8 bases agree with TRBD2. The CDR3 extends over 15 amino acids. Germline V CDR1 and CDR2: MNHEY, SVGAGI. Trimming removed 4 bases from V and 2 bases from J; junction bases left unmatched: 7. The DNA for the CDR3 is TGTGCCAGCAGTTCGCCGGGAGGGACGACCTACGAGCAGTACTTC. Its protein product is CASSSPGGTTYEQYF.

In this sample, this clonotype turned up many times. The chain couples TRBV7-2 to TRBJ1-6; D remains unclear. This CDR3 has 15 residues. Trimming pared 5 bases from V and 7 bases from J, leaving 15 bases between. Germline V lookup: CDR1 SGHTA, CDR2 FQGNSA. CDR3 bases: TGTGCCAGCAGCCCGGCTCGGGGTAGGAATTCACCCCTCCACTTT. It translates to CASSPARGRNSPLHF.

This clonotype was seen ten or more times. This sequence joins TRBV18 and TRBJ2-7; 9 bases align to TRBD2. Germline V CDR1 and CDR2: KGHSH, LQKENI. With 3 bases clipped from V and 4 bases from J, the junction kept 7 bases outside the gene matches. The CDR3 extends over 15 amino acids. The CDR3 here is CASSPPGLAEYEQYF. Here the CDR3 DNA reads TGTGCCAGCTCACCGCCGGGACTAGCAGAGTACGAGCAGTACTTC.

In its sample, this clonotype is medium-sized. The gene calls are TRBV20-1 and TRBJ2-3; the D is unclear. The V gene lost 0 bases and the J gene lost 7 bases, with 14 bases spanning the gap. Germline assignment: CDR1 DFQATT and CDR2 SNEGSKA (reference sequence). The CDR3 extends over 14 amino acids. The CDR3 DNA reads TGCAGTGCTAGAGATCGTGGTGGTACTAATACGCAGTATTTT. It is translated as CSARDRGGTNTQYF.

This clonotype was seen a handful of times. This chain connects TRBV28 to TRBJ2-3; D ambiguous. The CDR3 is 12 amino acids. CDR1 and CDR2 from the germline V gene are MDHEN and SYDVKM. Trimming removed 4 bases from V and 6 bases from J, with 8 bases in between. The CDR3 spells CASSWGRDTQYF. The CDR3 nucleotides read TGTGCCAGCAGTTGGGGAAGGGATACGCAGTATTTT.

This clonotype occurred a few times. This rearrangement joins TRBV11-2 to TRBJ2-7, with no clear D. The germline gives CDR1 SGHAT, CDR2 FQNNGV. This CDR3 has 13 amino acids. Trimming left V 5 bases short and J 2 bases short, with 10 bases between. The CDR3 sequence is CASSPPLAYEQYF. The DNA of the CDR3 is TGTGCCAGCAGCCCACCCCTGGCCTACGAGCAGTACTTC.

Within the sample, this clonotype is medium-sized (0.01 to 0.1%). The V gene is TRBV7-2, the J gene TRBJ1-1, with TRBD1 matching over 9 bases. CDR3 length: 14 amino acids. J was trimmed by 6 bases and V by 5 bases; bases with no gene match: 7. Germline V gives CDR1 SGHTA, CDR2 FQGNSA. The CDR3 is CASSIRGQGAEAFF. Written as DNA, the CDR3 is TGTGCCAGCAGCATAAGGGGACAGGGAGCTGAAGCTTTCTTT. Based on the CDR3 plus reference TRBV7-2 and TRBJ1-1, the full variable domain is GAGVSQSPSNKVTEKGKDVELRCDPISGHTALYWYRQSLGQGLEFLIYFQGNSAPDKSGLPSDRFSAERTGGSVSTLTIQRTQQEDSAVYLCASSIRGQGAEAFFGQGTRLTVV.

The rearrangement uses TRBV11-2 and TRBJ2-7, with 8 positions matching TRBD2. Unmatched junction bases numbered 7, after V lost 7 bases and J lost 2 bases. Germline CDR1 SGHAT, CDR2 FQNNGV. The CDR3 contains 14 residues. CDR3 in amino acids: CASTPDGGAYEQYF. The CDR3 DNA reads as TGTGCCAGCACCCCGGACGGGGGGGCCTACGAGCAGTACTTC.

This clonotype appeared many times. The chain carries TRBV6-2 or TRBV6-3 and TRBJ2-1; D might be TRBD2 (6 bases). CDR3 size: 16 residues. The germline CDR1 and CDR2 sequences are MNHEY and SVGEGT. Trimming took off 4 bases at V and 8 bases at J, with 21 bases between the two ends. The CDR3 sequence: CASSWLEGGKRDEQFF. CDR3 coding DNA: TGTGCCAGCAGTTGGTTGGAGGGCGGGAAACGGGATGAGCAGTTCTTC.

The CDR3 DNA reads TGTGCCAGCAGTTACTCGAGCAACGGCCTAGCGGGAGATTTGCTTGAGCAGTTCTTC. This codes for CASSYSSNGLAGDLLEQFF. The V gene is TRBV6-5, the J gene TRBJ2-1; 10 bases match TRBD2. With 0 bases clipped from V and 9 bases from J, the junction kept 17 bases outside the gene matches. This CDR3 is built from 19 residues. Germline V lookup: CDR1 MNHEY, CDR2 SVGAGI.

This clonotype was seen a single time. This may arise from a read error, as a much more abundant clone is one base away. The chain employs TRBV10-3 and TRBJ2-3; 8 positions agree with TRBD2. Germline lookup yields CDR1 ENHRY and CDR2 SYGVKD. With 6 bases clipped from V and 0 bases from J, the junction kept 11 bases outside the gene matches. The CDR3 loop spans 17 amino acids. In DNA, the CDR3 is TGTGCCATCAGGCCGGGACTAGTGGAGACGAGCACAGATACGCAGTATTTT. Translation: CAIRPGLVETSTDTQYF.

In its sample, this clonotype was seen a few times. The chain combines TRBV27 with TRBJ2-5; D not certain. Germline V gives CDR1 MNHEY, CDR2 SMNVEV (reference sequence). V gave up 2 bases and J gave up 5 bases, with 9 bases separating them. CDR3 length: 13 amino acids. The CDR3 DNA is TGTGCCAGCAGTTTAGCCAGGTCTGAGACCCAGTACTTC. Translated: CASSLARSETQYF.

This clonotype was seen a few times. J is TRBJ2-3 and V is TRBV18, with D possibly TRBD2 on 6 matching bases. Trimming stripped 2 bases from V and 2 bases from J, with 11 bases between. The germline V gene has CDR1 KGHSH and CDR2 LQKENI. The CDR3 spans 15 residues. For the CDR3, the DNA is TGTGCCAGCTCACCAGTGCGGGGACTCACAGATACGCAGTATTTT. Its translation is CASSPVRGLTDTQYF.

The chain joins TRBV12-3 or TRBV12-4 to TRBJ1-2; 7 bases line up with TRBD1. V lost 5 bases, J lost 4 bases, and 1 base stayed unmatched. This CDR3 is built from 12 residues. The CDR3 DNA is TGTGCCAGCAGTAGGGGGCCCTATGGCTACACCTTC. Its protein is CASSRGPYGYTF.

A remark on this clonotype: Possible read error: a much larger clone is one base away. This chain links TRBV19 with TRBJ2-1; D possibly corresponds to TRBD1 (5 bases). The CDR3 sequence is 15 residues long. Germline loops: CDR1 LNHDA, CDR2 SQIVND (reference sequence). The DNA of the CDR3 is TGTGTCAGTAAAAATTCCAGGGTTTCTGTCAATGAGCAGTTCTTC. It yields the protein CVSKNSRVSVNEQFF.